Listed here are 5 T cell receptor beta chains from one sample, sequenced in a study of blood T cell repertoires in COVID-19. Clones were read by immunoSEQ multiplex PCR, and TCRdb kept only the in-frame ones, dropping some. There are 260,000 or so clones in the sample; 85% occur only once, and 2.5% lies in the top ten. Sequenced: PBMCs or T cells enriched from blood (not recorded which). The receptors derive from a woman between 50 and 59 years old who had recovered from COVID-19.

The rearrangement joins TRBV6-2 or TRBV6-3 to TRBJ1-5; TRBD1 matches 9 bases. Trimming removed 5 bases from V and 6 bases from J; junction bases left unmatched: 8. The CDR3 is 15 residues long. Germline values: CDR1 MNHEY, CDR2 SVGEGT. DNA of the CDR3: TGTGCCAGCAGTGGGAACAGGGGGCGCGGTCAGCCCCAGCATTTT. Amino acid sequence: CASSGNRGRGQPQHF.

The chain has TRBV3-1 (or the pseudogene TRBV3-2) and TRBJ2-7; D remains ambiguous. The CDR3 length is 11 residues. Germline V gives CDR1 LGHDT, CDR2 YNNKEL (reference sequence). V was cut by 2 bases and J by 6 bases, with 5 bases left in between. The CDR3 loop is CASSQTGEQYF. For the CDR3, the DNA is TGTGCCAGCAGCCAAACCGGCGAGCAGTACTTC.

The J gene is TRBJ1-6, the V gene TRBV15, with 8 bases aligning to TRBD1. CDR1 and CDR2 (germline): LNHNV, YYDKDF (reference sequence). The V and J ends lost 3 bases and 0 bases, in that order; junction bases with no gene match: 4. The CDR3 loop spans 17 amino acids. The CDR3 sequence is CATSSPTGGSYNSPLHF. The CDR3 region has the DNA TGTGCCACCAGCAGCCCAACAGGGGGCTCCTATAATTCACCCCTCCACTTT. Together with reference TRBV15 and TRBJ1-6, the CDR3 gives the full variable domain: DAMVIQNPRYQVTQFGKPVTLSCSQTLNHNVMYWYQQKSSQAPKLLFHYYDKDFNNEADTPDNFQSRRPNTSFCFLDIRSPGLGDTAMYLCATSSPTGGSYNSPLHFGNGTRLTVT.

The gene calls are TRBV6-4 and TRBJ1-5, with 11 bases identical to TRBD1. The CDR3 contains 20 residues. The germline V gene has CDR1 MRHNA and CDR2 SNTAGT. Trimming took 8 bases from V and 6 from J; bases not matched to a gene: 24. The CDR3, as DNA: TGTGCCAGCTCCGTGATCCCCCCCGGGACAGGGGGTCCCAGGAGTCAGCCCCAGCATTTT. Translated, it gives CASSVIPPGTGGPRSQPQHF.

The CDR3 reads CASRGMARTDTQYF. The CDR3 nucleotides read TGTGCCAGTCGAGGGATGGCCCGCACAGATACGCAGTATTTT. J is TRBJ2-3 and V is TRBV19; D may be TRBD2 (5 bases). V lost 8 bases, J lost 1 base, and 13 bases lay in between. Germline V CDR1 and CDR2: LNHDA, SQIVND (reference sequence). This CDR3 has 14 residues.